These 3 T cell receptor beta chains share one sample of origin, sequenced in a study of Ad26.COV2.S vaccination and SARS-CoV-2 variants (dated by TCRdb to the early 2020s). The treatment or condition tag for this specimen amounts to: some 19 received Ad26.COV2.S at low or high dose, single or two shots; about 5 received placebo; per-sample allocation not given. Repertoires of vaccine and placebo recipients were sequenced from samples taken on day 63 after the first injection. Library prep was done by the immunoSEQ multiplex PCR assay. TCRdb retrieved this table from immuneACCESS and kept in-frame rearrangements only. Not all clones are present; in checked studies, unresolved V genes account for under half, and no reason is known for the remainder. This sample has about 350,000 clones in its table, and around 89% of those were observed once. The ten largest clones add up to under 6% of the sample.

Sequencing used peripheral blood, obtained in a trial of Ad26.COV2.S vaccine versus placebo. The receptor source for this set is a person between 18 and 59 years old who received the Ad26.COV2.S COVID-19 vaccine or a placebo.

The V call is TRBV5-1, the J call TRBJ2-5, with a weak D call TRBD1 (6 bases). Looked up from germline, CDR1 is SGHRS and CDR2 is YFSETQ. The length of the CDR3 is 14 residues. Trimming removed 2 bases from V and 0 bases from J, with 8 bases in between. This CDR3 is CASSFGQYQETQYF. The CDR3 DNA sequence: TGCGCCAGCAGCTTCGGACAGTACCAAGAGACCCAGTACTTC.

This clone was recorded only once. The chain joins TRBV10-1 to TRBJ2-7; D may be TRBD2 (5 bases). With 2 bases removed from V and 0 bases from J, the gap between germline ends came to 14 bases. The V gene's germline CDR1 is WNHNN and CDR2 SYGVQD (reference sequence). This CDR3 spans 16 amino acids. CDR3 coding DNA: TGCGCCAGCAGTGAGGGTCTAGCCCTTAGCTCCTACGAGCAGTACTTC. This codes for CASSEGLALSSYEQYF.

J is TRBJ1-2 and V is TRBV6-5; 9 bases match TRBD1. This CDR3 region has 15 residues. V was clipped by 6 bases and J by 2 bases; unmatched bases: 7. Looked up from germline, CDR1 is MNHEY and CDR2 is SVGAGI. Here the CDR3 reads CASRQQGAANYGYTF. CDR3 nucleotide sequence: TGTGCCAGCAGACAACAGGGGGCTGCCAACTATGGCTACACCTTC.